A selection of T cell receptor beta chains follows, all from one sample in a study of CD4 T cells in relation to SARS-CoV-2 and coronaviruses. These TCRs are of unknown antigen specificity. Generated by immunoSEQ multiplex PCR, the TCRdb table keeps only in-frame clones and is missing some. The sample lists more than 20,000 clones, about 60% occurring once. The specimen was CD4+ T cells from PBMCs, cultured in vitro. The receptors originated from a human donor in good health. Each CDR3 is given with its conserved first and last residue. The D gene is left open where the match is weak. Rows may omit the clone size; those that give it use once, few, many or a size class.

cdr3_aa cdr3_nt v_call d_call j_call clone_size
CARRSDRGRYEQYF TGTGCCAGAAGATCGGACAGGGGACGGTACGAGCAGTACTTC TRBV5-3 TRBD1 TRBJ2-7 NA
CASSQPRGGYTF TGTGCCAGCAGCCAACCGCGGGGTGGCTACACCTTC TRBV3-1/TRBV3-2 NA TRBJ1-2 few
CASSPLGQGHTNEKLFF TGTGCCAGCAGCCCACTAGGGCAGGGACATACTAATGAAAAACTGTTTTTT TRBV7-8 NA TRBJ1-4 NA
CASSSRGWGTNTEAFF TGTGCCAGCAGCTCCCGGGGTTGGGGTACGAACACTGAAGCTTTCTTT TRBV11-2 NA TRBJ1-1 NA
CASSPLSSTDTQYF TGTGCCAGCAGCCCATTGTCCTCCACAGATACGCAGTATTTT TRBV7-2 NA TRBJ2-3 NA
CASSSTGAPGNTIYF TGTGCCAGCAGTTCCACAGGGGCCCCTGGAAACACCATATATTTT TRBV27 TRBD1 TRBJ1-3 NA
CASSQYLQGVHGYTF TGTGCCAGCAGCCAGTATCTACAGGGGGTACATGGCTACACCTTC TRBV4-2 TRBD1 TRBJ1-2 NA
CASSLRTGVAGELFF TGTGCCAGCAGCCTCCGGACAGGGGTGGCCGGGGAGCTGTTTTTT TRBV7-3 TRBD1 TRBJ2-2 NA
CASSHPKEPSSYNEQFF TGCGCCAGCAGCCACCCCAAGGAACCTAGCTCCTACAATGAGCAGTTCTTC TRBV4-1 NA TRBJ2-1 NA
CASSPGETGGVSPLHF TGTGCCAGCAGTCCGGGGGAGACCGGAGGGGTTTCACCCCTCCACTTT TRBV28 NA TRBJ1-6 NA
CSAQGHPNEKLFF TGCAGCGCCCAGGGACACCCTAACGAAAAACTGTTTTTT TRBV29-1 NA TRBJ1-4 NA
CASSDGGRGPYEQYF TGTGCCAGTAGTGATGGGGGAAGGGGTCCCTACGAGCAGTACTTC TRBV19 NA TRBJ2-7 NA
CASFGSGGGGTQYF TGTGCCAGCTTCGGTAGCGGGGGCGGGGGGACCCAGTACTTC TRBV6-6 TRBD2 TRBJ2-5 NA
CASSQDSGGNQPQHF TGCGCCAGCAGCCAAGACTCGGGAGGCAATCAGCCCCAGCATTTT TRBV4-3 NA TRBJ1-5 NA
CASSLESSGYYEQYF TGTGCCAGCAGCTTAGAGAGTAGCGGATACTACGAGCAGTACTTC TRBV7-2 NA TRBJ2-7 NA
CASSQAQRHMNTEAFF TGTGCCAGCAGCCAAGCCCAGAGACACATGAACACTGAAGCTTTCTTT TRBV4-2 NA TRBJ1-1 NA
CASSIAAADTQYF TGTGCCAGCAGCATAGCGGCAGCAGATACGCAGTATTTT TRBV9 NA TRBJ2-3 NA
CATALRGRETQYF TGTGCCACCGCCTTGAGGGGGCGGGAGACCCAGTACTTC TRBV2 TRBD1 TRBJ2-5 NA
CASSPAGTVLCEQYF TGCGCCAGCAGCCCAGCTGGGACCGTTTTGTGCGAGCAGTACTTC TRBV4-3 NA TRBJ2-7 NA
CASTRDSGYTF TGTGCCAGCACCCGGGACAGCGGCTACACCTTC TRBV27 TRBD1 TRBJ1-2 few
CASSPLPPSRQQYF TGTGCCAGCAGTCCTCTTCCCCCCTCCCGCCAGCAGTACTTC TRBV6-5 NA TRBJ2-7 few
CASSYETGNLAKNIQYF TGTGCCAGCAGCTATGAAACAGGAAACCTAGCCAAAAACATTCAGTACTTC TRBV14 NA TRBJ2-4 NA
CASSLGTSGIEEQFF TGTGCCAGCAGCCTTGGGACTAGCGGGATAGAAGAGCAGTTCTTC TRBV2 TRBD2 TRBJ2-1 NA
CASSSSNRVGSTEAFF TGTGCCAGCAGCTCCTCGAACAGGGTGGGCAGCACTGAAGCTTTCTTT TRBV3-1/TRBV3-2 NA TRBJ1-1 NA
CASSFLAGVGTDTQYF TGTGCCAGCAGCTTTTTAGCGGGAGTGGGTACAGATACGCAGTATTTT TRBV7-9 TRBD2 TRBJ2-3 NA
CASSPSGATNEKLFF TGTGCCAGCTCACCATCCGGCGCAACTAATGAAAAACTGTTTTTT TRBV18 NA TRBJ1-4 once
CASSLIMGDSAGYEQYF TGTGCCAGCAGCTTAATCATGGGGGACTCGGCGGGCTACGAGCAGTACTTC TRBV7-8 NA TRBJ2-7 NA
CASSTGGVGNTQYF TGTGCCAGCAGTACGGGGGGCGTGGGAAATACGCAGTATTTT TRBV11-2 NA TRBJ2-3 once